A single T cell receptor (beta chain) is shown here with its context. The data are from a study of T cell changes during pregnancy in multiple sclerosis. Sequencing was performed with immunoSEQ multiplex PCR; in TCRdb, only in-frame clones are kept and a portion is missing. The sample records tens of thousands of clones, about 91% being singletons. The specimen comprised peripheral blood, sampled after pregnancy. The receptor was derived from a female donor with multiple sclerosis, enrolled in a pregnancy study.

The CDR3 DNA reads as TGTGCCAGCAGTGACTCGTCCGGGACTAGCAATGAGCAGTTCTTC. Encoded protein: CASSDSSGTSNEQFF. V is TRBV6-4 and J is TRBJ2-1, with 8 positions matching TRBD2. The trim removed 0 bases at V and 6 bases at J, leaving 4 bases unmatched. The CDR3 loop spans 15 amino acids. Per the germline V gene, CDR1 is MRHNA and CDR2 is SNTAGT.